This T cell receptor (beta chain) was retrieved from a study of regulatory T cells in long-lasting Graves disease. Time point meaning: newly diagnosed GD, antithyroid drugs for less than 3 months. RNA isolated from PBMCs was used to make the TCR library. CDR1 is SGHTS and CDR2 is YDEGEE in the germline V gene. The CDR3 length is 13 residues. Both iRepertoire HTBI primers and Arm-PCR of CDR3 regions were used to build the TCR beta libraries. TCRdb reprocessed the multiplex PCR reads via MiXCR and lists one record per CDR3 protein. The sample lists about 470,000 distinct CDR3 sequences, approximately 15% seen once, with 16% in the top ten. These data are also associated with another study on T cells in Graves' hyperthyroidism and ophthalmopathy.

The chain joins TRBV5-8 to TRBJ1-3, with unresolved D. This TCR was sampled from a woman aged 25 to 39 with Graves disease. Sequenced material: peripheral blood mononuclear cells (PBMCs), taken at new diagnosis, from a patient treated with antithyroid drugs. This CDR3 is CVTQLDPGNTIYF. The CDR3 nucleotides read TGTGTCACGCAGCTGGACCCTGGAAACACCATATATTTT.